The next 31 T cell receptor beta chains were all read from a single sample in a study of OX40 agonist ivuxolimab in advanced cancers. Profiled with immunoSEQ multiplex PCR; TCRdb holds only in-frame clones, not every one. Of 100,000 to 150,000 clones listed, approximately 90% are singletons. This specimen consisted of CD4+ or CD8+ T cells sorted from blood, obtained in a trial of the OX40 agonist ivuxolimab. These receptors were taken from an adult with an advanced solid tumor such as melanoma, head and neck, liver or kidney cancer.

This chain joins TRBV9 and TRBJ2-2; the D gene is possibly TRBD2 (7 bases). Between the trimmed V and J ends, which lost 2 bases and 7 bases, there was a span of 21 bases. CDR1 is SGDLS and CDR2 is YYNGEE in the germline V gene. The CDR3 sequence is 17 residues long. The DNA for the CDR3 is TGTGCCAGCAGCGTCTCCGGCGGGGGCGGGGGCGACGGGGAGCTGTTTTTT. It codes for CASSVSGGGGGDGELFF.

This clone was counted a few times. The chain uses TRBV19 and TRBJ1-2; possible D gene TRBD1, 5 bases. CDR3 length equals 12 residues. Looked up from germline, CDR1 is LNHDA and CDR2 is SQIVND (reference sequence). Between the trimmed V and J ends, which lost 3 bases and 10 bases, there was a span of 12 bases. The CDR3 spells CASSIPPGPYTF. CDR3 in DNA: TGTGCCAGTAGTATCCCCCCAGGGCCCTACACCTTC.

This clone showed up just once. The J gene is TRBJ2-1, the V gene TRBV14; 12 nucleotides align to TRBD2. With V trimmed by 4 bases and J by 8 bases, 6 bases remained unmatched. CDR1 and CDR2 (germline): SGHDN, FVKESK. The CDR3 loop spans 15 amino acids. CDR3 sequence: CASSRTSGAFYEQFF. The CDR3 bases are TGTGCCAGCAGCCGGACTAGCGGGGCCTTCTATGAGCAGTTCTTC. Filled out from reference TRBV14 and TRBJ2-1, the complete variable domain reads EAGVTQFPSHSVIEKGQTVTLRCDPISGHDNLYWYRRVMGKEIKFLLHFVKESKQDESGMPNNRFLAERTGGTYSTLKVQPAELEDSGVYFCASSRTSGAFYEQFFGPGTRLTVL.

The chain links TRBV20-1 to TRBJ2-7, with D tentatively TRBD2 (5 bases). CDR1 DFQATT and CDR2 SNEGSKA come from the germline V gene (reference sequence). The germline V and J ends were trimmed by 6 bases and 6 bases, with 12 bases remaining between them. This CDR3 comprises 11 residues. The CDR3 sequence is CSAGLNLEQYF. In DNA, the CDR3 is TGCAGTGCCGGACTTAACCTCGAGCAGTACTTC.

The chain is built from TRBV7-9 and TRBJ2-7; D is unresolved. The ends were cut back, 1 base at V and 1 base at J, with 8 bases in the middle. Germline V CDR1 and CDR2: SEHNR, FQNEAQ (reference sequence). The CDR3 runs to 14 residues. The CDR3 loop reads CASSLGRLSYEQYF. As DNA, the CDR3 is TGTGCCAGCAGCTTAGGACGGCTGTCCTACGAGCAGTACTTC.

This clone has only a few counts. The chain has TRBV5-1 and TRBJ1-5, with D hard to call. Looked up from germline, CDR1 is SGHRS and CDR2 is YFSETQ. The CDR3 contains 16 residues. V shed 0 bases and J shed 0 bases, with 10 bases lying between them. CDR3 coding DNA: TGCGCCAGCAGCTTGGGTCCGTCATATAGCAATCAGCCCCAGCATTTT. This codes for CASSLGPSYSNQPQHF.

The rearrangement links TRBV2 to TRBJ2-1, with 13 bases aligning to TRBD2. The length of the CDR3 is 15 residues. From germline, CDR1 is SNHLY and CDR2 FYNNEI. V dropped 7 bases and J dropped 9; count of bases not matched to a gene: 9. The chain's CDR3 is CASTGGLAGVGEQFF. In DNA form, the CDR3 reads TGTGCCAGCACGGGCGGACTAGCGGGAGTAGGTGAGCAGTTCTTC. The full variable domain, completed using reference TRBV2 and TRBJ2-1, is EPEVTQTPSHQVTQMGQEVILRCVPISNHLYFYWYRQILGQKVEFLVSFYNNEISEKSEIFDDQFSVERPDGSNFTLKIRSTKLEDSAMYFCASTGGLAGVGEQFFGPGTRLTVL.

This clone was observed once. This rearrangement joins TRBV5-8 to TRBJ2-2, with 8 bases lining up with TRBD2. Germline V gene lookup returns CDR1 SGHTS and CDR2 YDEGEE. The V gene end was trimmed by 3 bases and the J gene end by 6 bases; junction bases not matched to a gene: 13. The CDR3 consists of 17 residues. The DNA of the CDR3 is TGTGCCAGCAGCTGGGGAGGAGCGGGAGATCTCCCCGGGGAGCTGTTTTTT. Translating gives CASSWGGAGDLPGELFF. Full variable domain (rest looked up from reference TRBV5-8 and TRBJ2-2): EAGVTQSPTHLIKTRGQQATLRCSPISGHTSVYWYQQALGLGLQFLLWYDEGEERNRGNFPPRFSGRQFPNYSSELNVNALELEDSALYLCASSWGGAGDLPGELFFGEGSRLTVL.

This sequence joins TRBV5-1 and TRBJ2-3; 10 bases are a match to TRBD2. The ends lost 9 bases at V and 2 bases at J; junction bases unmatched: 6. The germline CDR1 and CDR2 sequences are SGHRS and YFSETQ. The CDR3 runs 14 residues. For the CDR3, the DNA is TGCGCCACCACAGCGGGAGGGCACACAGATACGCAGTATTTT. This codes for CATTAGGHTDTQYF.

This sequence joins TRBV27 and TRBJ2-7, with unresolved D. The CDR3 has 17 amino acids. The V end was cut by 3 bases, the J end by 4 bases, with 22 bases between. The germline gives CDR1 MNHEY, CDR2 SMNVEV (reference sequence). The CDR3, as DNA: TGTGCCAGCAGTTTCAGGCCCTCAGGTAATCGGGTTTACGAGCAGTACTTC. It specifies CASSFRPSGNRVYEQYF.

This chain links TRBV7-3 with TRBJ2-3; the match to TRBD2 covers 11 bases. The CDR3 length is 15 residues. CDR1 and CDR2 from the germline V gene are SGHTA and FQGTGA. V lost 1 base to trimming and J lost 6 bases; unmatched junction nucleotides: 3. CDR3 bases: TGTGCCAGCAGCTTAAGCCCTAGCGGGAGGGATACGCAGTATTTT. It codes for CASSLSPSGRDTQYF.

A few counts support this clone. The genes are TRBV5-1 and TRBJ2-7; 7 bases agree with TRBD1. The CDR3 has 14 amino acids. Germline V gives CDR1 SGHRS, CDR2 YFSETQ. J was trimmed by 5 bases and V by 0 bases; bases with no gene match: 5. The CDR3 here is CASSLETGVNEQYF. The CDR3 region has the DNA TGCGCCAGCAGCTTGGAAACAGGGGTTAACGAGCAGTACTTC. The entire variable domain, with the rest obtained from reference TRBV5-1 and TRBJ2-7, is as follows: KAGVTQTPRYLIKTRGQQVTLSCSPISGHRSVSWYQQTPGQGLQFLFEYFSETQRNKGNFPGRFSGRQFSNSRSEMNVSTLELGDSALYLCASSLETGVNEQYFGPGTRLTVT.

The rearrangement uses TRBV19 and TRBJ2-7, with D perhaps TRBD1 (6 bases). Trimming pared 0 bases from V and 4 bases from J, leaving 13 bases between. This CDR3 spans 15 amino acids. CDR1 is LNHDA, CDR2 SQIVND, per germline (reference sequence). The CDR3 nucleotides are TGTGCCAGTAGTATAGATCTCTCCCAGGGGTACGAGCAGTACTTC. Amino acids: CASSIDLSQGYEQYF.

The table lists this clone with a count of one. The rearrangement links TRBV28 to TRBJ2-3; D is perhaps TRBD1 (6 bases). Trimming removed 3 bases at V and 6 bases at J, with 16 bases between. This CDR3 has 15 residues. Germline CDR1 reads MDHEN; CDR2 reads SYDVKM. The CDR3 here is CASSLGRGRWDTQYF. CDR3 nucleotide sequence: TGTGCCAGCAGTTTGGGCAGGGGCAGGTGGGATACGCAGTATTTT.

This clone was observed a handful of times. The DNA of the CDR3 is TGTGCCAGCAGCTTAATGGGGCAGGGGAGCACTGAAGCTTTCTTT. Translation gives CASSLMGQGSTEAFF. The chain uses TRBV7-3 and TRBJ1-1; possibly TRBD1 for D (6 bases). Trimming shortened V by 1 base and J by 4 bases, and 13 bases separated the two germline ends. The CDR3 runs to 15 residues. Germline CDR1 and CDR2: SGHTA and FQGTGA.

This clone was found once. J is TRBJ1-1 and V is TRBV25-1; D gene unclear. Germline CDR1 MGHDK, CDR2 SYGVNS. The CDR3 runs to 13 residues. Trimming cost V 3 bases and J 0 bases, with 5 bases left between them. The CDR3 sequence is CASSESMNTEAFF. CDR3 DNA sequence: TGTGCCAGCAGTGAGAGCATGAACACTGAAGCTTTCTTT.

The chain is built from TRBV6-6 and TRBJ2-7; 7 nucleotides align to TRBD2. Per germline, CDR1 MNHNY and CDR2 SVGAGI (reference sequence). The CDR3 totals 14 residues. Trimming at V came to 6 bases and at J to 1 base, leaving 6 bases not matched to a gene. CDR3 sequence: CASSPRGSSYEQYF. Written as DNA, the CDR3 is TGTGCCAGCAGCCCTCGCGGGAGTTCCTACGAGCAGTACTTC.

V gene TRBV4-3 combines with J gene TRBJ1-1; perhaps TRBD1 as D (6 bases). Looked up from germline, CDR1 is LGHNA and CDR2 is YSLEER. CDR3 size: 15 residues. V lost 4 bases to trimming and J lost 1 base, with 13 bases between them. As DNA, the CDR3 is TGCGCCAGCAGCCGAGACAGGACCGAGAACACTGAAGCTTTCTTT. This gives the protein CASSRDRTENTEAFF.

The rearrangement joins TRBV6-5 to TRBJ2-7; TRBD2 matches 9 bases. After removal of 0 bases from V and 9 bases from J, the junction contained 6 bases not matched to a gene. This CDR3 has 14 amino acids. Germline V lookup: CDR1 MNHEY, CDR2 SVGAGI. For the CDR3, the DNA is TGTGCCAGCAGTTACTCAGGCGGGAGGGAGGCGCAGTACTTC. This codes for CASSYSGGREAQYF.

This rearrangement joins TRBV11-2 to TRBJ1-3, with 10 bases fitting TRBD1. V shed 4 bases, J shed 2 bases, and the junction held 5 bases outside the gene matches. CDR1 is SGHAT, CDR2 FQNNGV, per germline. The CDR3 is made up of 16 amino acids. The CDR3 loop is CASSSPGTGAGNTIYF. For the CDR3, the DNA is TGTGCCAGCAGCTCTCCCGGGACAGGGGCTGGAAACACCATATATTTT. Filled out from reference TRBV11-2 and TRBJ1-3, the complete variable domain reads EAGVAQSPRYKIIEKRQSVAFWCNPISGHATLYWYQQILGQGPKLLIQFQNNGVVDDSQLPKDRFSAERLKGVDSTLKIQPAKLEDSAVYLCASSSPGTGAGNTIYFGEGSWLTVV.

This clone has more than one count but fewer than ten. This rearrangement joins TRBV9 to TRBJ2-1; TRBD2 aligns across 8 bases. Germline CDR1 and CDR2: SGDLS and YYNGEE. The junction had 12 bases not matched to a gene; V was cut back by 0 bases and J by 7 bases. The CDR3 runs 17 residues. The CDR3, as DNA: TGTGCCAGCAGCGTAGGAAGTTGGAGCGGGAGAGGAAATGAGCAGTTCTTC. Amino acid sequence: CASSVGSWSGRGNEQFF.

This clone was recorded only once. A read error may produce the germline difference seen at one junction end. V and J are TRBV5-1 and TRBJ2-7, with 11 nucleotides matching TRBD2. There are 13 residues in the CDR3. Germline V gene lookup returns CDR1 SGHRS and CDR2 YFSETQ. This chain's CDR3 is CASSLGGTSGFNF. DNA of the CDR3: TGCGCCAGCAGCTTGGGGGGGACTAGCGGTTTCAACTTC.

This clone showed up just a few times. The V call is TRBV4-2, the J call TRBJ2-7; 15 bases agree with TRBD2. The CDR3 length is 19 residues. Looked up from germline, CDR1 is LGHNA and CDR2 is YNFKEQ. The trim removed 0 bases at V and 6 bases at J, leaving 12 bases unmatched. For the CDR3, the DNA is TGTGCCAGCAGCCAAGATCGGGCAGGACTAGCGGGAGGGAACGCCGAGCAGTACTTC. It is translated as CASSQDRAGLAGGNAEQYF.

The rearrangement joins TRBV9 to TRBJ2-1; 10 nucleotides agree with TRBD1. J gave up 6 bases and V 3 bases, and 12 bases lay outside the gene matches. The CDR3 spans 17 residues. Germline CDR1 SGDLS, CDR2 YYNGEE. The CDR3 bases are TGTGCCAGCAGCGAGTGGGTTGGGACAGGGGAATTCAATGAGCAGTTCTTC. Protein product: CASSEWVGTGEFNEQFF.

The chain has TRBV19 and TRBJ1-3, with TRBD1 matching 7 bases. Germline V lookup: CDR1 LNHDA, CDR2 SQIVND (reference sequence). This CDR3 comprises 14 residues. V lost 6 bases to trimming and J lost 2 bases; unmatched junction nucleotides: 4. The CDR3 region is CASRGTVTGNTIYF. CDR3 DNA sequence: TGTGCCAGTAGAGGGACAGTCACTGGAAACACCATATATTTT.

This clone was counted once. This rearrangement joins TRBV7-2 to TRBJ2-3; D is undetermined. The CDR3 has 16 residues. Deletions cut 2 bases from V and 1 base from J, with 13 bases between. Germline CDR1 reads SGHTA; CDR2 reads FQGNSA. CDR3 region: CASSLNSGGGTDTQYF. CDR3 coding DNA: TGTGCCAGCAGCTTAAACTCCGGCGGAGGCACAGATACGCAGTATTTT.

This clone was seen once. The J gene is TRBJ2-2, the V gene TRBV5-6, with 7 positions matching TRBD1. Trimming cost V 5 bases and J 1 base; bases outside gene matches: 5. The CDR3 loop spans 15 amino acids. CDR1 SGHDT and CDR2 YYEEEE come from the germline V gene. The CDR3 protein is CASRDRPVNTGELFF. The CDR3 DNA reads as TGTGCCAGCAGGGACAGGCCTGTGAACACCGGGGAGCTGTTTTTT.

This chain uses TRBV5-1 with TRBJ1-1; TRBD1 might be the D (6 bases). The CDR3 sequence is 14 residues long. Germline loops: CDR1 SGHRS, CDR2 YFSETQ. V shed 0 bases and J shed 4 bases, with 10 bases lying between them. The CDR3 bases are TGCGCCAGCAGCTTGGGACAGGACGCCACTGAAGCTTTCTTT. Translated: CASSLGQDATEAFF.

The J gene is TRBJ1-3, the V gene TRBV28, with TRBD1 identical over 10 bases. The ends lost 8 bases at V and 5 bases at J; junction bases unmatched: 12. The CDR3 runs to 16 residues. Germline CDR1 MDHEN, CDR2 SYDVKM. The CDR3 reads CASDFGGQGFRNTIYF. For the CDR3, the DNA is TGTGCCAGCGACTTCGGGGGACAGGGGTTCAGAAACACCATATATTTT.

CDR3 sequence reads: CASSPEPALGGEKLFF. The CDR3 nucleotides are TGTGCCAGCAGCCCGGAGCCTGCGTTAGGAGGTGAAAAACTGTTTTTT. V usage is TRBV28 and J usage is TRBJ1-4; D not certain. The CDR3 consists of 16 residues. V lost 6 bases, J lost 7 bases, and 21 bases lay in between. Germline CDR1 MDHEN, CDR2 SYDVKM.

The chain has TRBV9 and TRBJ2-5, with D perhaps TRBD2 (6 bases). The CDR3 consists of 14 residues. The germline CDR1 and CDR2 sequences are SGDLS and YYNGEE. The germline V and J ends were trimmed by 3 bases and 4 bases, with 13 bases remaining between them. CDR3 loop: CASSAGVQGETQYF. For the CDR3, the DNA is TGTGCCAGCAGCGCGGGGGTCCAAGGAGAGACCCAGTACTTC.